These 27 T cell receptor beta chains share one sample of origin, sequenced in a study of cytomegalovirus exposure and HLA in healthy donors. The PCR used 60 Vbeta and 13 Jbeta primers. The repertoire was sequenced with immunoSEQ multiplex PCR; TCRdb's copy has only in-frame clones and lacks some. This repertoire shows approximately 100,000 clones, roughly 9.4% found once; its top ten account for 5.1%. The specimen sequenced was PBMCs. The receptor source for this set is a man aged 50-59 years in good health and CMV-seropositive.

This clone was detected a few times. The gene calls are TRBV7-3 and TRBJ2-1; 12 positions agree with TRBD2. The V gene's germline CDR1 is SGHTA and CDR2 FQGTGA. V trimming: 5 bases; J trimming: 3 bases; junction bases outside the gene matches: 5. The CDR3 spans 16 residues. The CDR3 sequence is CASSRTGLAGYNEQFF. The DNA of the CDR3 is TGTGCCAGCAGCCGAACGGGACTAGCGGGCTACAATGAGCAGTTCTTC. The complete variable domain, with remaining parts taken from reference TRBV7-3 and TRBJ2-1, reads GAGVSQTPSNKVTEKGKYVELRCDPISGHTALYWYRQSLGQGPEFLIYFQGTGAADDSGLPNDRFFAVRPEGSVSTLKIQRTERGDSAVYLCASSRTGLAGYNEQFFGPGTRLTVL.

J is TRBJ1-4 and V is TRBV6-6; D remains ambiguous. CDR1 and CDR2 (germline): MNHNY, SVGAGI (reference sequence). This CDR3 region has 14 residues. V gave up 7 bases and J gave up 7 bases, with 16 bases separating them. The CDR3 DNA follows: TGTGCCAGCAAAAATGGACTCCTTATTGAAAAACTGTTTTTT. Protein: CASKNGLLIEKLFF.

There are many counts of this clone. V and J are TRBV28 and TRBJ2-5; TRBD2 might be the D (7 bases). Germline V gives CDR1 MDHEN, CDR2 SYDVKM. There are 15 residues in the CDR3. The V gene lost 7 bases and the J gene lost 4 bases, with 19 bases spanning the gap. CDR3 sequence reads: CASKTPSGGGETQYF. The DNA of the CDR3 is TGTGCCAGCAAGACTCCTAGCGGAGGGGGAGAGACCCAGTACTTC. Together with reference TRBV28 and TRBJ2-5, the CDR3 gives the full variable domain: DVKVTQSSRYLVKRTGEKVFLECVQDMDHENMFWYRQDPGLGLRLIYFSYDVKMKEKGDIPEGYSVSREKKERFSLILESASTNQTSMYLCASKTPSGGGETQYFGPGTRLLVL.

This clone turned up a few times. The chain employs TRBV5-4 and TRBJ2-7, with 9 bases fitting TRBD1. Germline V CDR1 and CDR2: SGHNT, YYREEE (reference sequence). The CDR3 consists of 16 residues. The J segment lost 4 bases and the V segment lost 4 bases, leaving 12 bases of the junction unmatched. CDR3 protein: CASSDRPTGGGYEQYF. DNA for the CDR3: TGTGCCAGCAGCGACAGACCGACAGGGGGGGGATACGAGCAGTACTTC. The full variable domain, rest sourced from reference TRBV5-4 and TRBJ2-7, is ETGVTQSPTHLIKTRGQQVTLRCSSQSGHNTVSWYQQALGQGPQFIFQYYREEENGRGNFPPRFSGLQFPNYSSELNVNALELDDSALYLCASSDRPTGGGYEQYFGPGTRLTVT.

V gene TRBV28 combines with J gene TRBJ2-3; 11 nucleotides match TRBD2. Per the germline V gene, CDR1 is MDHEN and CDR2 is SYDVKM. With V trimmed by 5 bases and J by 1 base, 5 bases remained unmatched. There are 16 residues in the CDR3. The CDR3 coding sequence is TGTGCCAGCAGTGCTAGCGGGAGGCTACGCACAGATACGCAGTATTTT. Amino acid sequence: CASSASGRLRTDTQYF.

This clone appeared a few times. The chain links TRBV4-1 to TRBJ1-1; no clear D gene. Germline V gene lookup returns CDR1 MGHRA and CDR2 YSYEKL. V shed 3 bases and J shed 0 bases, with 5 bases lying between them. This CDR3 contains 13 residues. The CDR3 sequence: CASSHGMNTEAFF. CDR3 nucleotides: TGCGCCAGCAGCCATGGCATGAACACTGAAGCTTTCTTT.

The J gene is TRBJ2-7, the V gene TRBV7-9, with 7 bases matching TRBD1. This CDR3 contains 15 residues. Trimming removed 2 bases from V and 1 base from J; junction bases left unmatched: 5. The germline V gene has CDR1 SEHNR and CDR2 FQNEAQ (reference sequence). The CDR3 here is CASSLRWDRSYEQYF. CDR3 nucleotides: TGTGCCAGCAGCTTAAGATGGGACAGATCCTACGAGCAGTACTTC.

The V gene is TRBV2, the J gene TRBJ2-5, with TRBD2 matching 12 bases. Losses at the gene ends were 6 bases for V and 5 bases for J; bases not matched to a gene: 7. The germline V gene has CDR1 SNHLY and CDR2 FYNNEI. The CDR3 extends over 15 amino acids. CDR3 coding DNA: TGTGCCAGCAGCTACGGACTAGCGGGGAGTGAGACCCAGTACTTC. Translating gives CASSYGLAGSETQYF.

Here the CDR3 reads CASSSKGDTEAFF. In DNA form, the CDR3 reads TGTGCCAGCTCATCGAAGGGGGACACTGAAGCTTTCTTT. This sequence joins TRBV18 and TRBJ1-1; D is perhaps TRBD1 (6 bases). The CDR3 is 13 amino acids. Germline loops: CDR1 KGHSH, CDR2 LQKENI. V lost 5 bases, J lost 3 bases, and 10 bases lay in between.

The V gene is TRBV11-3, the J gene TRBJ2-7, with 8 bases fitting TRBD2. From germline, CDR1 is SGHNT and CDR2 YENEEA. J lost 3 bases, V lost 5 bases, and 6 bases had no gene match. This CDR3 spans 14 amino acids. CDR3 nucleotides: TGTGCCAGCAGCCCGCTCAGCGGGAGCTACGAGCAGTACTTC. Protein product: CASSPLSGSYEQYF. Variable domain in full (rest from reference TRBV11-3 and TRBJ2-7): EAGVVQSPRYKIIEKKQPVAFWCNPISGHNTLYWYLQNLGQGPELLIRYENEEAVDDSQLPKDRFSAERLKGVDSTLKIQPAELGDSAVYLCASSPLSGSYEQYFGPGTRLTVT.

This clone has a handful of counts. The chain carries TRBV7-8 and TRBJ1-3; D gene unclear. Germline CDR1 reads SGHVS; CDR2 reads FQNEAQ. The CDR3 extends over 14 amino acids. V was pared by 4 bases and J by 1 base, with 8 bases between. The CDR3, as DNA: TGTGCCAGCAGCTATCGCGGTTCTGGAAACACCATATATTTT. Translated: CASSYRGSGNTIYF.

The rearrangement joins TRBV11-2 to TRBJ2-1; D perhaps matches TRBD2 (6 bases). The CDR3 sequence is 15 residues long. Germline CDR1 SGHAT, CDR2 FQNNGV. V shed 5 bases and J shed 0 bases, with 11 bases lying between them. The CDR3 spells CASSPGRGSYNEQFF. The CDR3, as DNA: TGTGCCAGCAGCCCCGGGCGGGGCTCCTACAATGAGCAGTTCTTC.

This rearrangement joins TRBV6-5 to TRBJ2-3; D ambiguous. The CDR3 sequence is 14 residues long. The germline gives CDR1 MNHEY, CDR2 SVGAGI. V was shortened by 0 bases and J by 8 bases, with 12 bases between the two germline ends. CDR3 bases: TGTGCCAGCAGTTACTCCGAGGTATTCGGTACGCAGTATTTT. This gives the protein CASSYSEVFGTQYF.

This clone was detected only a few times. The V call is TRBV11-3, the J call TRBJ2-1, with 14 bases aligning to TRBD2. Germline CDR1 and CDR2: SGHNT and YENEEA. The CDR3 extends over 18 amino acids. V shed 0 bases and J 9 bases; nucleotides not matched to a gene: 10. This CDR3 reads CASSLEAGGTSGRVEQFF. CDR3 nucleotides: TGTGCCAGCAGCTTAGAGGCAGGAGGGACTAGCGGGAGAGTTGAGCAGTTCTTC.

In this sample, this clone turned up a few times. The V gene is TRBV4-1, the J gene TRBJ2-1; 11 bases fit TRBD2. The germline V gene has CDR1 MGHRA and CDR2 YSYEKL. J lost 9 bases, V lost 6 bases, and 10 bases had no gene match. The CDR3 runs 15 residues. The CDR3 protein is CASSGTSGRSFEQFF. The CDR3 DNA reads as TGCGCCAGCAGTGGTACTAGCGGGAGATCATTTGAGCAGTTCTTC.

This chain uses TRBV11-1 with TRBJ2-7; D is possibly TRBD2 (7 bases). V lost 1 base, J lost 3 bases, and 13 bases lay in between. Germline V gene lookup returns CDR1 SGHAT and CDR2 FQDESV (reference sequence). The CDR3 has 15 amino acids. CDR3 coding DNA: TGTGCCAGCAGCTTAGTGGGGGGGCAAATCTACGAGCAGTACTTC. It specifies CASSLVGGQIYEQYF.

This clone was picked up a small number of times. The J gene is TRBJ1-5, the V gene TRBV4-1; weak D call: TRBD1 (5 bases). V lost 4 bases to trimming and J lost 4 bases, with 14 bases between them. Germline CDR1 reads MGHRA; CDR2 reads YSYEKL. The CDR3 totals 15 residues. The DNA for the CDR3 is TGCGCCAGCAGCCCCATTTGGGGGGGGAATCAGCCCCAGCATTTT. Encoded protein: CASSPIWGGNQPQHF.

The gene calls are TRBV7-9 and TRBJ1-5, with 7 positions matching TRBD1. CDR3 length: 14 amino acids. The trim removed 4 bases at V and 5 bases at J, leaving 5 bases unmatched. The germline V gene encodes CDR1 SEHNR and CDR2 FQNEAQ (reference sequence). This CDR3 is CASSSDRPDQPQHF. The DNA of the CDR3 is TGTGCCAGCAGCTCGGACAGGCCGGATCAGCCCCAGCATTTT.

This clone occurred a few times. The chain combines TRBV10-1 with TRBJ2-3, with 11 nucleotides matching TRBD2. The CDR3 is 16 residues long. Germline V gene lookup returns CDR1 WNHNN and CDR2 SYGVQD (reference sequence). Germline trimming cut 9 bases from V and 5 bases from J; bases unmatched to any gene: 13. The CDR3 DNA reads TGCGCCAGAAGCCGCACTAGCGGGAGTCTTGAAGATACGCAGTATTTT. Amino acid sequence: CARSRTSGSLEDTQYF.

In this sample, this clone turned up a few times. The J gene is TRBJ2-5, the V gene TRBV2, with 11 positions matching TRBD2. Losses at the gene ends were 7 bases for V and 5 bases for J; bases not matched to a gene: 12. The CDR3 has 16 amino acids. Germline loops: CDR1 SNHLY, CDR2 FYNNEI. In DNA, the CDR3 is TGTGCCAGCACCCCCGTAGCGGGAGGGCCCGGGGAGACCCAGTACTTC. It is translated as CASTPVAGGPGETQYF. The full variable domain, completed using reference TRBV2 and TRBJ2-5, is EPEVTQTPSHQVTQMGQEVILRCVPISNHLYFYWYRQILGQKVEFLVSFYNNEISEKSEIFDDQFSVERPDGSNFTLKIRSTKLEDSAMYFCASTPVAGGPGETQYFGPGTRLLVL.

The chain combines TRBV9 with TRBJ1-3, with D unresolved. This CDR3 has 16 residues. V shed 4 bases and J shed 1 base, with 15 bases lying between them. The germline V gene encodes CDR1 SGDLS and CDR2 YYNGEE. CDR3 bases: TGTGCCAGCAGCTTTCGTCCGTCTCAGTCTGGAAACACCATATATTTT. Protein product: CASSFRPSQSGNTIYF. The entire variable domain, with the rest obtained from reference TRBV9 and TRBJ1-3, is as follows: DSGVTQTPKHLITATGQRVTLRCSPRSGDLSVYWYQQSLDQGLQFLIQYYNGEERAKGNILERFSAQQFPDLHSELNLSSLELGDSALYFCASSFRPSQSGNTIYFGEGSWLTVV.

This clone was seen a handful of times. The chain has TRBV5-4 and TRBJ1-6, with 8 positions matching TRBD1. With 5 bases clipped from V and 12 bases from J, the junction kept 19 bases outside the gene matches. The V gene's germline CDR1 is SGHNT and CDR2 YYREEE (reference sequence). The CDR3 has 17 residues. For the CDR3, the DNA is TGTGCCAGCAGACTGGACGGACCGGGACAGGAATTCATACCCCTCCACTTT. As protein: CASRLDGPGQEFIPLHF.

The rearrangement joins TRBV29-1 to TRBJ2-7; perhaps TRBD2 as D (7 bases). Germline CDR1 reads SQVTM; CDR2 reads ANQGSEA. CDR3 length: 14 amino acids. Trimming cost V 5 bases and J 7 bases, with 21 bases left between them. CDR3 sequence (DNA): TGCAGCGTTCATGGAGGGGGGGCGTCGGGGGAGCAGTACTTC. This sequence encodes CSVHGGGASGEQYF.

This clone was picked up a small number of times. CDR3 region: CASSPTGAGTEAFF. CDR3 in DNA: TGTGCCAGTAGCCCTACAGGGGCAGGGACTGAAGCTTTCTTT. The chain links TRBV19 to TRBJ1-1; 7 bases fit TRBD1. The CDR3 loop spans 14 amino acids. V lost 6 bases and J lost 5; bases outside the gene matches: 9. The V gene's germline CDR1 is LNHDA and CDR2 SQIVND (reference sequence).

The genes are TRBV6-5 and TRBJ2-5; 7 bases match TRBD2. Germline values: CDR1 MNHEY, CDR2 SVGAGI. V was clipped by 5 bases and J by 2 bases; unmatched bases: 8. There are 15 residues in the CDR3. For the CDR3, the DNA is TGTGCCAGCAGTAAATTAGCGGGCGGACAAGAGACCCAGTACTTC. Translated: CASSKLAGGQETQYF.

The chain joins TRBV9 to TRBJ2-2; TRBD2 might be the D (6 bases). This CDR3 comprises 15 residues. V dropped 0 bases and J dropped 4 bases, with 10 bases sitting between them. Germline CDR1 is SGDLS and CDR2 is YYNGEE. This chain's CDR3 is CASSVGEESTGELFF. DNA for the CDR3: TGTGCCAGCAGCGTAGGGGAGGAGAGCACCGGGGAGCTGTTTTTT.

The CDR3 is CSASTGYGYTF. Here the CDR3 DNA reads TGCAGTGCTTCGACTGGGTATGGCTACACCTTC. The chain has TRBV20-1 and TRBJ1-2; no firm D call. The germline V gene encodes CDR1 DFQATT and CDR2 SNEGSKA (reference sequence). This CDR3 comprises 11 residues. V was clipped by 5 bases and J by 5 bases, with 9 bases between them.